This is a list of T cell receptor beta chains from one sample in a study of beta chain features in type 1 diabetes. Sequencing was performed with immunoSEQ multiplex PCR; in TCRdb, only in-frame clones are kept and a portion is missing. The profile shows about half a million clones, 9.5% to 12% of them singletons. The sequenced sample consisted of naive CD4+ T cells from blood. All receptors derive from a woman aged 18 to 35 in good health. CDR3s include the opening cysteine and the closing phenylalanine or tryptophan. A D gene is named only where the DNA matches it firmly. Size tells how often a clone was seen (once, few, many) or the class of an expanded clone, and some rows leave it out.

>TRBJ1-1|.|.|TRBV29-1
TGCAGCGTTGTGAGGGGGATCCTGAACACTGAAGCTTTCTTT
CSVVRGILNTEAFF
>TRBJ2-7|few|TRBD2|TRBV27
TGTGCCAGCAGGACTAGCGGGAGCCACGAGCAGTACTTC
CASRTSGSHEQYF
>TRBJ2-1|few|TRBD1|TRBV6-5
TGTGCCAGCAGGGTTGACAGGGGGATCTACAATGAGCAGTTCTTC
CASRVDRGIYNEQFF
>TRBJ2-5|few|.|TRBV7-9
TGTGCCAGCAGCTTACAACAGGGTCGGGGAGAGACCCAGTACTTC
CASSLQQGRGETQYF
>TRBJ1-2|.|TRBD1|TRBV7-2
TGTGCCAGCAGCATTACAGGGGCCCGCTATGGCTACACCTTC
CASSITGARYGYTF
>TRBJ2-5|.|.|TRBV5-1
TGCGCCAGCAGCTTGGTGGAGGCCTCAGAGACCCAGTACTTC
CASSLVEASETQYF
>TRBJ1-1|few|.|TRBV5-4
TGTGCCAGCAGCTTGTGGTCCATGAACACTGAAGCTTTCTTT
CASSLWSMNTEAFF
>TRBJ2-3|few|.|TRBV7-9
TGTGCCAGCAGCTTATTTGGGACAGATACGCAGTATTTT
CASSLFGTDTQYF
>TRBJ1-1|.|.|TRBV27
TGTGCCAGCAGTCTCTTACCACAGGGAATCACTGAAGCTTTCTTT
CASSLLPQGITEAFF
>TRBJ2-7|.|.|TRBV29-1
TGCAGCGTTGGGGCCCCTAGTTCCTACGAGCAGTACTTC
CSVGAPSSYEQYF
>TRBJ1-5|.|.|TRBV7-9
TGTGCCAGCAGCTTAGCCCTGGGTATTTGGCATTTT
CASSLALGIWHF
>TRBJ1-1|.|TRBD1|TRBV13
TGTGCCAGCAGCCGGGCGGGACAGGCCTACACTGAAGCTTTCTTT
CASSRAGQAYTEAFF
>TRBJ2-4|.|.|TRBV27
TGTGCCAGCAGCCGACTCGCTGGGACCAAAAACATTCAGTACTTC
CASSRLAGTKNIQYF
>TRBJ2-5|.|.|TRBV7-6
TGTGCCAGCAGCGCCACAGGGATGGCCCAGTACTTC
CASSATGMAQYF
>TRBJ1-1|.|.|TRBV18
TGTGCCAGCTCACGGGGCGGACGACTGAACACTGAAGCTTTCTTT
CASSRGGRLNTEAFF
>TRBJ2-7|.|.|TRBV4-3
TGCGCCAGCAGCTCGGGACGGCAAGCCTACGAGCAGTACTTC
CASSSGRQAYEQYF
>TRBJ2-5|few|.|TRBV7-9
TGTGCCAGCAGCTCACAGGGTCGGGAGACCCAGTACTTC
CASSSQGRETQYF
>TRBJ1-2|.|.|TRBV25-1
TGTGCCAGCAGTGACGACGGGTCCCAGAGGGGCTACACCTTC
CASSDDGSQRGYTF
>TRBJ2-4|many|.|TRBV9
TGTGCCAGCAGCCCAAGCGCTAACGGGCCGGCCAAAAACATTCAGTACTTC
CASSPSANGPAKNIQYF
>TRBJ1-1|.|.|TRBV6-6
TGTGCCAGCAGTTACGAGAGGGCTGGGGACACTGAAGCTTTCTTT
CASSYERAGDTEAFF
>TRBJ1-2|.|.|TRBV7-2
TGTGCCAGCAGCGCACACCGCAGGGAGTTC
CASSAHRREF
>TRBJ2-1|few|TRBD1|TRBV7-2
TGTGCCAGCAGCATAACCGGGACAGGGGTGTCCAATGAGCAGTTCTTC
CASSITGTGVSNEQFF
>TRBJ1-6|few|.|TRBV13
TGTGCCAGCAGCTTAGGACAAAGGGGCAAGAACCTCCACTTT
CASSLGQRGKNLHF
>TRBJ2-3|few|TRBD2|TRBV7-2
TGTGCCAGCAGCGAATCATCGGCGGGAGGACTAGATACGCAGTATTTT
CASSESSAGGLDTQYF
>TRBJ2-2|.|.|TRBV29-1
TGCAGCGCCCGGGGGTCCGGGGAGCTGTTTTTT
CSARGSGELFF
>TRBJ2-5|.|.|TRBV7-9
TGTGCCAGCAGGATGGGTGGAGGTCAAGAGACCCAGTACTTC
CASRMGGGQETQYF
>TRBJ1-2|few|TRBD1|TRBV5-1
TGCGCCAGCAGCCCGTCCCGGGACAGAGAAATTAACTATGGCTACACCTTC
CASSPSRDREINYGYTF
>TRBJ2-7|.|.|TRBV9
TGTGCCAGCAGCGCGCAGCCGCAGGGTTACGAGCAGTACTTC
CASSAQPQGYEQYF
>TRBJ2-5|.|TRBD1|TRBV29-1
TGCAGCGTAGTGACAGGGGGCCAGACCCAGTACTTC
CSVVTGGQTQYF
>TRBJ2-2|.|.|TRBV9
TGTGCCAGCAGCGTAGCCTACACCGGGGAGCTGTTTTTT
CASSVAYTGELFF
>TRBJ1-2|.|.|TRBV15
TGTGCCACCAGCAGGACGGGCGCGGCTAACTATGGCTACACCTTC
CATSRTGAANYGYTF
>TRBJ2-5|few|.|TRBV9
TGTGCCAGCAGCGTAGTGACGGAAGAGACCCAGTACTTC
CASSVVTEETQYF
>TRBJ2-1|.|TRBD2|TRBV29-1
TGCAGCGTTGAGGGGACTAGCGGAACCTACAATGAGCAGTTCTTC
CSVEGTSGTYNEQFF
>TRBJ1-1|.|.|TRBV7-2
TGTGCCAGCAGCTTACGGGACGGGAGAGAAGCTTTCTTT
CASSLRDGREAFF
>TRBJ1-1|.|.|TRBV7-2
TGTGCCAGCAGCTTAGTGACCATCCGGGATGGCCATGAAGCTTTCTTT
CASSLVTIRDGHEAFF
>TRBJ2-1|few|TRBD2|TRBV29-1
TGCAGCGTTGACGAGCGGGGGGTGGCGGAGCAGTTCTTC
CSVDERGVAEQFF
>TRBJ2-1|.|.|TRBV6-6
TGTGCCAGCAGTCCTAGCTACCTCTACAATGAGCAGTTCTTC
CASSPSYLYNEQFF
>TRBJ1-3|few|.|TRBV6-5
TGTGCCAGCAGTTACACAGCCCAGGTGCTCGGAAACACCATATATTTT
CASSYTAQVLGNTIYF
>TRBJ2-5|few|TRBD2|TRBV5-1
TGCGCCAGCAGCAGATTAGCGGGCGAGACCCAGTACTTC
CASSRLAGETQYF
>TRBJ1-1|few|.|TRBV7-2
TGTGCCAGCAGCACAGGACGGACAGTAGTTGAAGCTTTCTTT
CASSTGRTVVEAFF
>TRBJ2-1|few|.|TRBV19
TGTGCCAGTAGTATAATGGGGAATGAGCAGTTCTTC
CASSIMGNEQFF
>TRBJ2-7|.|.|TRBV14
TGTGCCAGCAGCCAAGGTTACCCGGCGTACTTC
CASSQGYPAYF
>TRBJ2-4|.|.|TRBV2
TGTGCCAGCAGTGACCGTCAGGGGAACATTCAGTACTTC
CASSDRQGNIQYF
>TRBJ2-1|.|TRBD2|TRBV7-9
TGTGCCAGCAGCTCCGATTTAGCGGGAGGCTCCTACAATGAGCAGTTCTTC
CASSSDLAGGSYNEQFF
>TRBJ1-5|few|.|TRBV4-1
TGCGCCAGCAGCCAAGTCAATCAGCCCCAGCATTTT
CASSQVNQPQHF
>TRBJ2-4|.|.|TRBV2
TGTGCCAGCAGTGTTGAAGGGGGTAAAAACATTCAGTACTTC
CASSVEGGKNIQYF
>TRBJ1-2|once|TRBD1|TRBV6-6
TGTGCCACCTCCGACAGGGGGCATGGCTACACCTTC
CATSDRGHGYTF
>TRBJ2-1|.|.|TRBV19
TGTGCCAGAAACCGGGACAAAAGGGATGAGCAGTTCTTC
CARNRDKRDEQFF
>TRBJ2-3|.|.|TRBV10-3
TGTGCCATCAGTGGGACTAACACAGATACGCAGTATTTT
CAISGTNTDTQYF
>TRBJ2-7|.|TRBD2|TRBV5-1
TGCGCCAGCAGACCAGGACTAGTTCACCACGAGCAGTACTTC
CASRPGLVHHEQYF
>TRBJ2-3|few|.|TRBV4-3
TGCGCCAGCAGCCAAGGGGTAGCGAACCCCATGGATACGCAGTATTTT
CASSQGVANPMDTQYF
>TRBJ1-3|.|.|TRBV9
TGTGCCAGCAGCCCCCAGGGTCAGGTCGCTGGAAACACCATATATTTT
CASSPQGQVAGNTIYF
>TRBJ1-4|.|TRBD1|TRBV7-2
TGTGCCAGCAGTCCTAACAGGGGAACAAATGAAAAACTGTTTTTT
CASSPNRGTNEKLFF
>TRBJ2-2|.|.|TRBV7-8
TGTGCCAGCAGCACATGGAAAGGATCCGGGGAGCTGTTTTTT
CASSTWKGSGELFF
>TRBJ1-3|few|.|TRBV20-1
TGCAGTGCTGAAGGGGGAAACACCATATATTTT
CSAEGGNTIYF